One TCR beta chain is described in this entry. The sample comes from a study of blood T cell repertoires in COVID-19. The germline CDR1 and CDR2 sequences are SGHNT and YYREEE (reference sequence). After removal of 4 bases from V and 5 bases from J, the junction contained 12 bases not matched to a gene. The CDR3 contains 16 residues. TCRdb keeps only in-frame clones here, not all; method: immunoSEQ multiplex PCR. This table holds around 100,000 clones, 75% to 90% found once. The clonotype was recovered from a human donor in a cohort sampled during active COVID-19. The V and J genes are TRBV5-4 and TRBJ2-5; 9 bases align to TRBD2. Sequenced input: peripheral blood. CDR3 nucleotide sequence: TGTGCCAGCAGCGTACCAAGCGGGGGGACGAGGGAGACCCAGTACTTC. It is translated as CASSVPSGGTRETQYF.